The T cell receptor beta chain under discussion was sequenced for a study of blood T cells in healthy people across ages. This clonotype was recorded only once. Antigen specificity is unknown. This clone may be a read error of a much larger clone one base away. Study observations and caveats: Estimates based on one million T cells were treated as lower bounds.

Next came a second PCR, run for about 6 to 12 cycles, which used a sample-barcoded 5' primer along with a J-beta primer mix. The authors tagged each cDNA molecule using a template-switch adaptor with 12 random nucleotides. TCRdb re-called the 5' RACE reads with MiXCR, one entry per CDR3 protein. The repertoire includes 650,000 to 1,000,000 distinct CDR3 sequences, roughly 35% of them detected once, and roughly 13% sits in the top ten. The CDR3 has 13 amino acids. Germline assignment: CDR1 DFQATT and CDR2 SNEGSKA (reference sequence). This sequence joins TRBV20-1 and TRBJ2-3, with 8 nucleotides matching TRBD2. The sample taken for sequencing was blood. This TCR was recovered from a man aged 18 to 30 in good health. In DNA form, the CDR3 reads TGCAGCGCTCTGGGACTAGGCGCAGATACGCAGTATTTT. Translating it yields CSALGLGADTQYF.